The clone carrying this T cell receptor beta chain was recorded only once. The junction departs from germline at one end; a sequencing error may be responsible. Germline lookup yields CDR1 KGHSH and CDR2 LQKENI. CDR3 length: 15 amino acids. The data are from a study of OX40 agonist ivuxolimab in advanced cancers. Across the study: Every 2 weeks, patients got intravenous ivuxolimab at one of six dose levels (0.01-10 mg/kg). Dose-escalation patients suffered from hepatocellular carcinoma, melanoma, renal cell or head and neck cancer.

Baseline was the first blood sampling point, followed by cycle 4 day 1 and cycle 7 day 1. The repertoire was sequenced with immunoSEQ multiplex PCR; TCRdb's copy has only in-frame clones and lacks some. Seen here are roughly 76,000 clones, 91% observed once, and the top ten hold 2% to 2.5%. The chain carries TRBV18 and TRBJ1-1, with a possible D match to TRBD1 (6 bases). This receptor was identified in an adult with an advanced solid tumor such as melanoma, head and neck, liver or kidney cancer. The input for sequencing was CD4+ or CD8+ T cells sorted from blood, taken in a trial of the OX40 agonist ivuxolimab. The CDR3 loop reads CASSPNGQTNAEAFF. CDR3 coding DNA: TGTGCCAGCTCACCTAACGGACAGACGAACGCTGAAGCTTTCTTT. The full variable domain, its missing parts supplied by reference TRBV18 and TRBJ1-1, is NAGVMQNPRHLVRRRGQEARLRCSPMKGHSHVYWYRQLPEEGLKFMVYLQKENIIDESGMPKERFSAEFPKEGPSILRIQQVVRGDSAAYFCASSPNGQTNAEAFFGQGTRLTVV.